This TCR beta chain was retrieved from a study of cytomegalovirus exposure and HLA in healthy donors. Study details: The roughly 120 validation repertoires, a later analysis reported, used the same platform as the 700 or so repertoires from the first cohort. Whole-study findings and limits: As confirmed in vitro, a few CMV-associated chains were specific for CMV antigens. Subsequent analysis of the approximately 110 validation repertoires found a tendency for first-cohort TCR clusters to co-occur. The dataset shows that most TCR sequences were rare, while some public TCRs occurred in many donors.

On this clone: Its specificity is not known.

Generated by immunoSEQ multiplex PCR, the TCRdb table keeps only in-frame clones and is missing some. The sample contains about 400,000 clones, more than 80% of which appear only once. This CDR3 contains 15 residues. Germline V gene lookup returns CDR1 SGHAT and CDR2 FQNNGV. V was shortened by 6 bases and J by 0 bases, with 15 bases between the two germline ends. Sequencing used PBMCs. The clonotype originates from a woman in her late teens or twenties in good health and CMV-seronegative. This chain uses TRBV11-2 with TRBJ2-7; tentatively, D is TRBD1 (6 bases). CDR3 loop: CASRTNRAPSYEQYF. The CDR3 DNA reads as TGTGCCAGCAGGACGAACAGGGCCCCCTCCTACGAGCAGTACTTC.